This note documents a single TCR beta chain sequence. The antigen remains unidentified. Trimming took 0 bases from V and 2 from J, leaving 15 bases between them. The CDR3 totals 17 residues. From germline, CDR1 is SEHNR and CDR2 FQNEAQ (reference sequence). The sample's treatment: roughly nine-day PBMC culture with coronavirus spike peptide pools or control peptides (ViraFEST assay). This sample is drawn from a study of vaccination and CD4 T cells after COVID-19. The study's findings and limits: Convalescent patient numbers were relatively low, with no early post-infection timepoints.

At the Johns Hopkins FTIC core, DNA taken from cultured CD4+ T cells was sequenced by way of the Oncomine TCR Beta short-read assay. Genomic DNA was isolated from cultured CD4+ T cells. TCRdb fed the PCR reads into MiXCR, producing one record per CDR3 protein. The sample yields over 10,000 distinct CDR3 sequences, roughly 45% seen once. This rearrangement joins TRBV7-9 to TRBJ2-3, with D maybe TRBD2 (6 bases). The sample consisted of CD4+ T cells from blood, cultured in vitro, taken after SARS-CoV-2 vaccination. This TCR was recovered from a human donor who had recovered from COVID-19. This CDR3 is CASSLAFGTGVTDTQYF. In nucleotides, the CDR3 is TGTGCCAGCAGCTTAGCTTTCGGGACGGGGGTCACAGATACGCAGTATTTT.